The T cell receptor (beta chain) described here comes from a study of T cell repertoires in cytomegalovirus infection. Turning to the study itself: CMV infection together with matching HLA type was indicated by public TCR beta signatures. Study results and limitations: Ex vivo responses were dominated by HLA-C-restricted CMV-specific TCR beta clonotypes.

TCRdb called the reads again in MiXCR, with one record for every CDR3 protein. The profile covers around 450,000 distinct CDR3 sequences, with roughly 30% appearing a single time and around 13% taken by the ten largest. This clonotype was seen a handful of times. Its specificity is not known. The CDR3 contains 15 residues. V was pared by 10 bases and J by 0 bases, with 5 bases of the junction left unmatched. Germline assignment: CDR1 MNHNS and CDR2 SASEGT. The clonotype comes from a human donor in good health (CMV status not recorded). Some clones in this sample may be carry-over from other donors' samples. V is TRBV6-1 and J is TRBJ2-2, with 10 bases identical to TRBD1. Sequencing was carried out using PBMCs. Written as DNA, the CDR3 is TGTGCCACGGGACAGGGGAATACGAACACCGGGGAGCTGTTTTTT. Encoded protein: CATGQGNTNTGELFF.